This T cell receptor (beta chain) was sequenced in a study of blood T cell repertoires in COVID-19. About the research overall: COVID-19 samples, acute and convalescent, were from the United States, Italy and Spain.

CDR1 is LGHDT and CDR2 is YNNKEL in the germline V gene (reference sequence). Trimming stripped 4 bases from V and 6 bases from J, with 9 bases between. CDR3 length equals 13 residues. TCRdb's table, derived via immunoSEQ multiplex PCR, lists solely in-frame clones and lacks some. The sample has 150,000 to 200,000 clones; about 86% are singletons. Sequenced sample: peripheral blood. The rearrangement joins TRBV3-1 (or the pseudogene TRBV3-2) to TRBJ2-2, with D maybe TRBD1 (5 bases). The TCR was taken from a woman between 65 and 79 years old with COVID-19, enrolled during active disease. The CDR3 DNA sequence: TGTGCCAGCAGCCGGACACCCCCCGGGGAGCTGTTTTTT. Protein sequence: CASSRTPPGELFF.